This TCR beta chain was recorded in a study of molecular identifiers for immune sequencing clone quantification. TCRdb used MiXCR to reprocess the PCR reads, holding one entry per CDR3 protein. Altogether about 640,000 distinct CDR3 sequences are present, about 20% being singletons, with the ten largest covering approximately 0.9%. This receptor was taken from a human donor in good health. Some libraries in this study had Jurkat cell RNA spiked in. The sample comprised naive CD8+ T cells from blood, with Jurkat cell RNA spiked in. Indicated subset: FACS-sorted CD8+CD4-CCR7+CD45RA+ naive T cells.

This CDR3 reads CASSNPTLARTYEQYF. DNA of the CDR3: TGTGCCAGCAGTAACCCCACTCTAGCGAGGACCTACGAGCAGTACTTC. The gene calls are TRBV28 and TRBJ2-7; a possible D gene is TRBD2 (6 bases). Germline V CDR1 and CDR2: MDHEN, SYDVKM. Trimming cost V 5 bases and J 2 bases, with 19 bases left between them. CDR3 length: 16 residues.